The subject of this entry is one T cell receptor (beta chain). V lost 5 bases, J lost 7 bases, and 12 bases lay in between. The CDR3 is made up of 12 amino acids. From germline, CDR1 is MNHEY and CDR2 SMNVEV (reference sequence). The data belong to a study of Ad26.COV2.S vaccination and SARS-CoV-2 variants. The method was immunoSEQ multiplex PCR; TCRdb's version includes in-frame clones alone and lacks a portion of them. The sample consists of about half a million clones, 70% to 90% of them appearing once. The sample's treatment: roughly 18 received Ad26.COV2.S at low or high dose, single or two shots; a few received placebo; per-sample allocation not given. Sampling happened 63 days after the first vaccine or placebo injection.

Sequenced material: peripheral blood, taken in a trial of Ad26.COV2.S vaccine versus placebo. This chain uses TRBV27 with TRBJ2-7; a weak D match, TRBD2 (5 bases). This sequence was found in a person between 18 and 60 years old who received the Ad26.COV2.S COVID-19 vaccine or a placebo. The DNA of the CDR3 is TGTGCCAGCAGTGACTACGCTCGGGAGCAGTACTTC. Its protein is CASSDYAREQYF.